The present T cell receptor (beta chain) was sequenced within a study of blood T cell repertoires in COVID-19. Study context: The origin of the acute and convalescent COVID-19 samples was the United States, Italy and Spain. Nucleic acid was either cDNA or gDNA, and it came from T cells, B-cell-depleted T cells, or PBMCs.

Per germline, CDR1 GTSNPN and CDR2 SVGIG (reference sequence). V was cut by 3 bases and J by 4 bases, with 10 bases left in between. CDR3 length equals 13 residues. The Seattle patients, enrolled during active infection, were followed longitudinally. Per the original data handling: Nucleated cell number was recorded as an estimate derived from reference gene primer amplification. Repertoires were generated with immunoSEQ multiplex PCR, while TCRdb's copy carries only in-frame clones and drops some. V, J and clone size were drawn from that table, and D and trimming were deduced from the DNA. The sample records fewer than 650,000 clones, 85% to 90% being singletons.

The TCR sequence derives from a woman between 50 and 59 years old with COVID-19, enrolled during active disease. Sequenced input: peripheral blood. The genes are TRBV30 and TRBJ2-1; D may be TRBD1 (6 bases). CDR3 residues: CAWRWGLYNEQFF. CDR3 nucleotides: TGTGCCTGGAGATGGGGGCTTTACAATGAGCAGTTCTTC.